This TCR beta chain was documented in a study of identical twins' blood T cells. Findings and limits, study-wide: Each donor's most abundant TCRbeta clonotypes shared more CDR3 sequences with her twin than unrelated donors.

The V end was cut by 1 base, the J end by 2 bases, with 15 bases between. The CDR3 has 16 amino acids. Germline CDR1 and CDR2: MNHEY and SMNVEV (reference sequence). Comments on this clonotype: What it binds is unknown.

TCRdb used MiXCR to reprocess the 5' RACE reads, holding one entry per CDR3 protein. The table shows 350,000 to 400,000 distinct CDR3 sequences, with roughly 31% occurring only once. This TCR derives from a woman aged 18 to 55 in good health. The sample comprised PBMCs. The V call is TRBV27, the J call TRBJ2-7; D perhaps matches TRBD1 (6 bases). In nucleotides, the CDR3 is TGTGCCAGCAGTTTATTGGGCCGATGGGGGCCCTACGAGCAGTACTTC. Amino acids: CASSLLGRWGPYEQYF.